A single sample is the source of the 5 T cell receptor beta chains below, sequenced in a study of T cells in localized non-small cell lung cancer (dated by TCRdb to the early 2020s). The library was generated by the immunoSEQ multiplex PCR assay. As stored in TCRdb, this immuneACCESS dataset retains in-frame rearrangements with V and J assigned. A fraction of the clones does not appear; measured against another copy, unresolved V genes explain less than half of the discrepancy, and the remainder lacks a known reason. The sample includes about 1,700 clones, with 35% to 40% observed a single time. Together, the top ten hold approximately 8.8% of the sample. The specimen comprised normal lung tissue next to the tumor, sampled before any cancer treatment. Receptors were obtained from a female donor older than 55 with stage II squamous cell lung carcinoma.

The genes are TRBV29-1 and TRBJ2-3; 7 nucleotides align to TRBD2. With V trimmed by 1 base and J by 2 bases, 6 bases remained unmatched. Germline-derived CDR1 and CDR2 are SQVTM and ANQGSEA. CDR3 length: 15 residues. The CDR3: CSVEGAGENTDTQYF. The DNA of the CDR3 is TGCAGCGTTGAAGGTGCGGGGGAGAACACAGATACGCAGTATTTT.

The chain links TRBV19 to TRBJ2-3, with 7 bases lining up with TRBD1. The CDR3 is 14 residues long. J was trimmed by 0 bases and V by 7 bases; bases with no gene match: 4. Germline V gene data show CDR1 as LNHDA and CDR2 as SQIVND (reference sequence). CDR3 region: CASTGTASTDTQYF. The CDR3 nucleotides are TGTGCCAGTACGGGGACAGCTAGCACAGATACGCAGTATTTT.

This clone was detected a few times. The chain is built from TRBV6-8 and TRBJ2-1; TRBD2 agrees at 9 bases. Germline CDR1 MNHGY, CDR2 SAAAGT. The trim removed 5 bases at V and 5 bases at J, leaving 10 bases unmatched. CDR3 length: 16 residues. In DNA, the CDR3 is TGTGCCAGCAGTGAGAGGGCGGCGGGAGGGAACAATGAGCAGTTCTTC. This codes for CASSERAAGGNNEQFF.

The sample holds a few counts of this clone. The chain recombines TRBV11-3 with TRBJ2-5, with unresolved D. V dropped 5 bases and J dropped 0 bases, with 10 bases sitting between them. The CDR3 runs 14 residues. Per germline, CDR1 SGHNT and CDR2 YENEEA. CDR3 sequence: CASSRGRHQETQYF. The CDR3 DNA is TGTGCCAGCAGCCGAGGACGGCACCAAGAGACCCAGTACTTC.

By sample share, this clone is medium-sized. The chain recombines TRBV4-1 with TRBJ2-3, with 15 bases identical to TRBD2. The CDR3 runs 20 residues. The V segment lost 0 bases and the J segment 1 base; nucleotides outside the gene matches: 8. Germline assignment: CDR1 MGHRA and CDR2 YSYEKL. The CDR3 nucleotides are TGCGCCAGCAGCCAAGATAGGACTAGCGGGAGGGCCCGGGGCACAGATACGCAGTATTTT. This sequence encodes CASSQDRTSGRARGTDTQYF.